Described below is a single TCR beta chain sequence and its context. The antigen this receptor binds is unknown. The sample holds no much larger clone one base away, and base qualities are not on file. This specimen belongs to a study of T cells after yellow fever vaccination (dated by TCRdb to the late 2010s). Background for the entire study: The SMART-Seq v4 Ultra Low Input RNA kit was used to prepare libraries from fractions with low cell numbers. Blood was collected at multiple timepoints before and after primary and secondary immunization, and bulk PBMC replicates and cell subsets were isolated. Two healthy male donors made up the cohort, one aged 18 to 29 years and the other aged 30 to 40 years. To track T-cell clones before and after primary and booster YFV17D yellow fever vaccination, bulk TCR alpha and beta repertoires were sequenced longitudinally. The investigation overall reported the following: Computational filtering was needed because FACS-sorted repertoires could contain abundant contaminating clonotypes from the bulk population. A small share of clonotypes occurred in both CD4 and CD8 compartments, likely arising from convergent recombination. After the booster, most of the clones that had expanded following primary vaccination were detected again (about 95% of CD4 and 85% to 90% of CD8), which suggests that memory was broadly maintained. The secondary T-cell response was weaker than the primary response but faster, peaking on day 5 instead of day 15. Because only two donors were included in the study, the extent to which the findings can be generalized is limited.

Sample treatment or condition, as interpreted from the label and publication: live attenuated yellow fever vaccine strain. At each blood-draw timepoint, two biological replicates of bulk PBMCs were collected. A standard Ficoll-Paque protocol was used to isolate PBMCs from peripheral blood. TriZol was used to extract RNA from bulk PBMCs, CD4 and CD8 fractions, and dextramer-positive and dextramer-negative fractions. Sequencing was performed on an Illumina NovaSeq 6000. Synthesis of TCR cDNA relied on 5'RACE template switching, a step that introduced a universal primer site along with unique molecular identifiers. Priming for cDNA synthesis came from both the TCR alpha and TCR beta constant segments. Two PCR steps were used to amplify libraries, with sample barcodes and sequencing adapters being added in the second step. Libraries were sequenced on Illumina HiSeq 2500 (2x100 bp) or NovaSeq (2x150 bp). The paper's data handling went like this. MIGEC handled demultiplexing of reads and collapsing into UMI consensus sequences, while MiXCR performed V(D)J alignment. Vaccine-responding clonotypes were defined with edgeR using replicate PBMC samples, requiring FDR below 0.01 and a log2 fold change above 5 up to day 15. Bulk clonotypes were assigned CD4 or CD8 identity according to which sequenced CD4 or CD8 repertoire held them at higher abundance. TCRdb trimmed the raw reads at Q25, called clones with MiXCR and kept productive beta chains. Entries are consolidated by CDR3 protein sequence, retaining the most common genes and DNA. These V and J calls originate from TCRdb's pipeline instead of the authors' own analysis. The sample profile shows 400,000 or so distinct CDR3 sequences; about 17% of them were found once. The top ten constitute about 18% of the sample.

CDR1 is given as WNHNN and CDR2 as SYGVQD, both from the germline V gene (reference sequence). After removal of 0 bases from V and 5 bases from J, the junction retains 14 bases not matched to a gene. The cysteine opens and the phenylalanine closes a CDR3 of 18 amino acids. Just the 54-base CDR3 DNA is kept, in frame starting at base 1. The clonotype originates from a man aged 18 to 29 who received the YFV17D yellow fever vaccine. Rearrangement joined TRBV10-1 to TRBJ2-3, with TRBD2 identical over 7 junction bases. This material consisted of PBMCs, taken before the yellow fever booster vaccination. The CDR3 region: CASSESGVRGGLVDTQYF. The nucleotide sequence reads TGCGCCAGCAGTGAGTCAGGGGTCCGCGGGGGACTCGTAGATACGCAGTATTTT.